This T cell receptor (beta chain) was sequenced in a study of CD8 T cells in ankylosing spondylitis. Study findings and constraints: A motif in TCR beta, a set of seven to nine highly homologous variants, appeared characteristic of ankylosing spondylitis blood.

TCRdb re-called the 5' RACE reads through MiXCR, storing one row per CDR3 protein. This table has more than 250,000 distinct CDR3 sequences, roughly 8% appearing once. V lost 3 bases to trimming and J lost 7 bases; unmatched junction nucleotides: 6. The CDR3 loop spans 15 amino acids. Turning to this clonotype: The antigen is not known.

What was sequenced was blood, either unsorted or a sorted T cell fraction (not recorded which). The genes are TRBV12-3 or TRBV12-4 and TRBJ1-5, with 10 bases aligning to TRBD1. The sequence came from a male donor with ankylosing spondylitis. CDR3 loop: CASSFRGQGSQPQHF. In DNA, the CDR3 is TGTGCCAGCAGTTTCCGGGGACAGGGGAGCCAGCCCCAGCATTTT.